The rows below give T cell receptor beta chains drawn from one sample of a study of blood T cell repertoires in COVID-19. Clones were read by immunoSEQ multiplex PCR, and TCRdb kept only the in-frame ones, dropping some. The sample carries about 210,000 clones, 80% to 90% recorded once. The sequencing input was peripheral blood. The receptors were gathered from a woman older than 75 with COVID-19, enrolled during active disease. CDR3s include the opening cysteine and the closing phenylalanine or tryptophan. The D gene is left open where the match is weak. Where a row states a size, it is once, few, many or the class of an expanded clone; other rows omit it.

TRBD1	-	TRBV7-2	TRBJ1-2	TGTGCCAGCACCTTCTCATCCGGACAGGGGGAGGGCTACACCTTC	CASTFSSGQGEGYTF
TRBD1	-	TRBV10-3	TRBJ1-5	TGTGCCATCAGTGAGGGACAGGGCAAACAGCCCCAGCATTTT	CAISEGQGKQPQHF
TRBD1	-	TRBV7-9	TRBJ1-4	TGTGCCAGCAGCCGAGTCGTTAGGGACAGAGGGGATAATGAAAAACTGTTTTTT	CASSRVVRDRGDNEKLFF
-	-	TRBV6-5	TRBJ1-1	TGTGCCAGCTTGCAGGCTCGCACTGAAGCTTTCTTT	CASLQARTEAFF
-	once	TRBV2	TRBJ2-1	TGTGCCAGCAGATCCTACCCAGGAGGGGGCCAGAGGGATGAGCAGTTCTTC	CASRSYPGGGQRDEQFF
-	-	TRBV19	TRBJ1-5	TGTGCCAGTAGTTCCACAGGAAAAAGCAATCAGCCCCAGCATTTT	CASSSTGKSNQPQHF
-	-	TRBV3-1/TRBV3-2	TRBJ1-2	TGTGCCAGCAGCCAATTGGCAGGCGATGACTACACCTTC	CASSQLAGDDYTF
TRBD2	-	TRBV18	TRBJ2-3	TGTGCCAGCTCACCCAGCGGGGGGGCGTGGGATACGCAGTATTTT	CASSPSGGAWDTQYF
-	-	TRBV6-1	TRBJ2-4	TGTGCCAGCAGTTCGGGAGAGTTAGCCAAAAACATTCAGTACTTC	CASSSGELAKNIQYF
-	-	TRBV28	TRBJ2-5	TGTGCCAGCAACGCGTCGGGGGGCCCCTCCAAAGAGACCCAGTACTTC	CASNASGGPSKETQYF
TRBD1	-	TRBV5-1	TRBJ2-1	TGCGCCAGCAGCTTGACGGGACAGGGCTACAATGAGCAGTTCTTC	CASSLTGQGYNEQFF